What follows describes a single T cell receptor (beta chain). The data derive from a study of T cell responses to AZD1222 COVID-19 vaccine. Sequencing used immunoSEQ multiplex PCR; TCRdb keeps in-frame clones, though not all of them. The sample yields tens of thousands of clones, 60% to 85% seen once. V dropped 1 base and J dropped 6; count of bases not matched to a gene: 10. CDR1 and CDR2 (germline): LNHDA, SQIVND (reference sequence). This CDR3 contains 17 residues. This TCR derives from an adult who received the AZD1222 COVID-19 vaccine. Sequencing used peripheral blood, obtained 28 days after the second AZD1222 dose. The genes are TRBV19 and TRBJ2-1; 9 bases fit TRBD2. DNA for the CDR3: TGTGCCAGTAGTATAGCGTTTTATGGGACTAGCAGCAATGAGCAGTTCTTC. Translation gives CASSIAFYGTSSNEQFF.